This T cell receptor beta chain was obtained from a study of vaccination effects on CD4 cells after COVID-19. Sequencing in the ViraFEST assay came after antigen-specific CD4+ T cells had been expanded with viral peptide pools, which were used to stimulate PBMC. Cells that had been cultured for 10 days were the source of isolated CD4+ T cells. Vaccine administered to participants consisted of two doses of either BNT162b2 or mRNA-1273. Libraries were prepared by immunoSEQ multiplex PCR; TCRdb keeps only in-frame clonotypes and omits some of them. The table has over 60,000 clones, 70% to 85% seen once; the top ten hold about 1.6%. Germline CDR1 GTSNPN, CDR2 SVGIG (reference sequence). V lost 3 bases and J lost 4; bases outside the gene matches: 6. The CDR3 totals 14 residues. Concerning this clone: Its antigen is currently unknown.

The V gene is TRBV30, the J gene TRBJ1-3, with 7 bases that match TRBD1. The specimen comprised CD4+ T cells from PBMCs cultured with HCoV-229E spike peptides, sampled after COVID-19 vaccination. The sequence came from a human donor who received a COVID-19 vaccine. CDR3 nucleotide sequence: TGTGCCTGGAGGTCGACAGGGTACGGAAACACCATATATTTT. Translated: CAWRSTGYGNTIYF.